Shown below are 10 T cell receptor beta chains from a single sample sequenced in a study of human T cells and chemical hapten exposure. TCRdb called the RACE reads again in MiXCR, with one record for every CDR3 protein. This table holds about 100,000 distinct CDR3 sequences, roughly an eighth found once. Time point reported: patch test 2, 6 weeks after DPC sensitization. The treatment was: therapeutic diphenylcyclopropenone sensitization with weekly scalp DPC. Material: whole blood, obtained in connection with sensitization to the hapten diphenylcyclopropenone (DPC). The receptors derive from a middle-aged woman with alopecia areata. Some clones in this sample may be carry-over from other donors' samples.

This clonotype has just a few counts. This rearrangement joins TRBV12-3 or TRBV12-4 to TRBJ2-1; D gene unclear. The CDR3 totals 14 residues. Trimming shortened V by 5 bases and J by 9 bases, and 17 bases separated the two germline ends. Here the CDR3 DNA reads TGTGCCAGCAGTATCGCCGGGCCGGCAATTGAGCAGTTCTTC. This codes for CASSIAGPAIEQFF.

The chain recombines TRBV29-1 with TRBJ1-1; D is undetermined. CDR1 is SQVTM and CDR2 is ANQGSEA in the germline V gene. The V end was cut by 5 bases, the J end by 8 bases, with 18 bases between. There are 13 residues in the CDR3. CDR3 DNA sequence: TGCAGCGTTCAAGGACGGGGTGGCCGCGAAGCTTTCTTT. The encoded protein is CSVQGRGGREAFF.

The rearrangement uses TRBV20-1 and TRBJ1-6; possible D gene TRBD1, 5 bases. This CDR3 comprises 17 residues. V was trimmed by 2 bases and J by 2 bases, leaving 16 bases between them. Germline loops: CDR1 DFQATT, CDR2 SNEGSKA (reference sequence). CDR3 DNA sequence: TGCAGTGCTAGAAATCGGCCCCCAGGGCCCTATAATTCACCCCTCCACTTT. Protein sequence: CSARNRPPGPYNSPLHF.

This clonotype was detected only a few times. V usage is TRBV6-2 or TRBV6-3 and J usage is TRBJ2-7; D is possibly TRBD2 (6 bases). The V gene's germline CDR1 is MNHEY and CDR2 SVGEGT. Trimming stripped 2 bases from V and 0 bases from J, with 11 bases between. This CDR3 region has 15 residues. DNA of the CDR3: TGTGCCAGCAGTTACGCGGACGGGAGCTCCTACGAGCAGTACTTC. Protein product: CASSYADGSSYEQYF.

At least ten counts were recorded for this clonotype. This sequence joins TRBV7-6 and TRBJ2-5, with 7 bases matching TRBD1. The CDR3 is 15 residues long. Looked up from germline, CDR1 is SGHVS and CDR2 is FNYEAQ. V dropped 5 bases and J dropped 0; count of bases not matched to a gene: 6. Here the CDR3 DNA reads TGTGCCAGCAGCCCCACGGGGACAGACCAAGAGACCCAGTACTTC. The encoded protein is CASSPTGTDQETQYF.

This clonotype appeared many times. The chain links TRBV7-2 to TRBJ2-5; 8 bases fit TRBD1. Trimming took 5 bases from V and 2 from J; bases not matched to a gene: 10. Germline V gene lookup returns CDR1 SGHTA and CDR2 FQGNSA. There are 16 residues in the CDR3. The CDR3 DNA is TGTGCCAGCAGCCGACAGGGGATACTGTCACAAGAGACCCAGTACTTC. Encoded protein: CASSRQGILSQETQYF.

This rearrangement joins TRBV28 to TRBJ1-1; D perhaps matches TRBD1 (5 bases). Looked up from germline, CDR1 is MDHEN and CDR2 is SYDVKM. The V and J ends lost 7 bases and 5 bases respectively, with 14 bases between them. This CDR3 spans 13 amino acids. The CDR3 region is CASNRGGSTEAFF. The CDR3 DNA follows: TGTGCCAGCAATCGGGGCGGGTCGACTGAAGCTTTCTTT.

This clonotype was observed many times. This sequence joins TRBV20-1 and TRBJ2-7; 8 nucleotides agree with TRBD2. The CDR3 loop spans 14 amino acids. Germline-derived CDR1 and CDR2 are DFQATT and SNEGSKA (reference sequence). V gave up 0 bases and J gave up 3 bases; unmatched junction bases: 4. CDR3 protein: CSAREASGSYEQYF. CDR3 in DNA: TGCAGTGCTAGAGAAGCCAGCGGGAGCTACGAGCAGTACTTC.

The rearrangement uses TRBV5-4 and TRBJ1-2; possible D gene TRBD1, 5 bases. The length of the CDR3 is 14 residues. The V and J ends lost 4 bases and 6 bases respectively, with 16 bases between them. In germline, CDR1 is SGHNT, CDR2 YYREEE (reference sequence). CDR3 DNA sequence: TGTGCCAGCAGCCCCATGATTAGGGGCGATGGCTACACCTTC. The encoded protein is CASSPMIRGDGYTF.

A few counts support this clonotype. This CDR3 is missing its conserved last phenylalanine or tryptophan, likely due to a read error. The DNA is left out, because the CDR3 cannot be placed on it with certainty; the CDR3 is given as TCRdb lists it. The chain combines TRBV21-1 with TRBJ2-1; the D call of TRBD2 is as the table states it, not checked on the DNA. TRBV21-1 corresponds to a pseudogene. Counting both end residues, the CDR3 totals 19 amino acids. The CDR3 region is CASSKGQSASGRTTMSSSS.